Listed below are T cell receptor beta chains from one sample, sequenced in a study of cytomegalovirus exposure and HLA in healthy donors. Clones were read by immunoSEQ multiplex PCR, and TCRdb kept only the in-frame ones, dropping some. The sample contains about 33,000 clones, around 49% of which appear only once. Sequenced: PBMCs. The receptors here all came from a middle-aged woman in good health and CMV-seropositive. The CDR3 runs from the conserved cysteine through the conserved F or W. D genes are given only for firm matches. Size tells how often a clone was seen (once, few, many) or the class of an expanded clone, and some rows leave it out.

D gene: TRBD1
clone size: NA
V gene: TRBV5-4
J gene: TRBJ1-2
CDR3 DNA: TGTGCCAGCAGCCCGACAGACAGGGCTGGGAATGGCTACACCTTC
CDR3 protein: CASSPTDRAGNGYTF

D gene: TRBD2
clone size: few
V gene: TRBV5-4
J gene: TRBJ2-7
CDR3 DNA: TGTGCCAGCAGCTTGATGCTGGGCGGGAGTTCCTACGAGCAGTACTTC
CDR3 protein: CASSLMLGGSSYEQYF

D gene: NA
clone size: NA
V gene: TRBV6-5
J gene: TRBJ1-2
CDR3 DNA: TGTGCCAGCAGGACAGCTACTACAACTAACTATGGCTACACCTTC
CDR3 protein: CASRTATTTNYGYTF

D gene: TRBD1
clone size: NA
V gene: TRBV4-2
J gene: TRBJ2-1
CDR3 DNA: TGTGCCAGCAGCCAAGTCTCAGAGGGACAGGGTGTATACAATGAGCAGTTCTTC
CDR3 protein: CASSQVSEGQGVYNEQFF

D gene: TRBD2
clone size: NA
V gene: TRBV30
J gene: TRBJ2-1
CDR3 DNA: TGTGCCTGGAGCGGACTAGCGGGGTATCAGTTCTTC
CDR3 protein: CAWSGLAGYQFF

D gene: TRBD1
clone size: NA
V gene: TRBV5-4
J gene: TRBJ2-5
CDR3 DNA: TGTGCCAGCAGCTTGTGGTTAGGGGGCGGAGAGACCCAGTACTTC
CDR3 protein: CASSLWLGGGETQYF

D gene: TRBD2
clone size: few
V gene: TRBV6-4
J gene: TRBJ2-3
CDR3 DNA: TGTGCCAGCAGCGGGACTAGCGGGGGGGCCGGGACAGATACGCAGTATTTT
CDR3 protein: CASSGTSGGAGTDTQYF

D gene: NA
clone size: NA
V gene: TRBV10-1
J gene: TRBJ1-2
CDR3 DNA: TGCGCCAGCACCCTGAAAAAGACAGGATTAGGCTACACCTTC
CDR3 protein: CASTLKKTGLGYTF

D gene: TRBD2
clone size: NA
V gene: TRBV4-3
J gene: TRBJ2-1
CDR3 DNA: TGCGCCAGCAGCCCTAGGGTTCCGGGGGGAACGGGGTACAATGAGCAGTTCTTC
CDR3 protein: CASSPRVPGGTGYNEQFF

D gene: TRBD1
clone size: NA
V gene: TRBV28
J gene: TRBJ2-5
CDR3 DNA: TGTGCCAGCAGTTCTGGGACAGGGGGCGCGGAGACCCAGTACTTC
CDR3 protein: CASSSGTGGAETQYF

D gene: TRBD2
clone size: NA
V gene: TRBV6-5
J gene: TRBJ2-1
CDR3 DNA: TGTGCCAGCAGCCCCTCCGGACTAGAGAACAATGAGCAGTTCTTC
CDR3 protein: CASSPSGLENNEQFF

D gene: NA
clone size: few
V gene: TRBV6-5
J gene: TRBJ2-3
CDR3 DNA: TGTGCCAGCAGGCCGGACAGCGCGGATACGCAGTATTTT
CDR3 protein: CASRPDSADTQYF

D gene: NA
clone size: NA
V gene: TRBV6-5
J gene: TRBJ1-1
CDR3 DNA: TGTGCCAGCAGTTTCGACAGGGAAGCTTTCTTT
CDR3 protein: CASSFDREAFF

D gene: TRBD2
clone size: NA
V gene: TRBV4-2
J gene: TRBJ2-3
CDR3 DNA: TGTGCCAGCAGCCAAGATCTGGGCGGGGGGGCCTTAGATACGCAGTATTTT
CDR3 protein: CASSQDLGGGALDTQYF

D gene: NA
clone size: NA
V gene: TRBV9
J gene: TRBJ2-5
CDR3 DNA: TGTGCCAGCAGCGTCTCCCGCGGGGGCGAGACCCAGTACTTC
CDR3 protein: CASSVSRGGETQYF

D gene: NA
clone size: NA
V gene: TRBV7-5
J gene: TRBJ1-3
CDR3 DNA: TGTGCCAGCCCCCGCCCCAGGGCTCGGGACACCATATATTTT
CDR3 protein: CASPRPRARDTIYF

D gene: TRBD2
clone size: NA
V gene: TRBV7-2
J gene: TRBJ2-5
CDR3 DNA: TGTGCCAGCAGCTCTAGACTAGCAGGCGAGACCCAGTACTTC
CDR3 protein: CASSSRLAGETQYF

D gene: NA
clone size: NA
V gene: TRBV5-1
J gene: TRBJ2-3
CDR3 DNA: TGCGCCAGCAGCTTTGGAGGGCCAGATACGCAGTATTTT
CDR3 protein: CASSFGGPDTQYF

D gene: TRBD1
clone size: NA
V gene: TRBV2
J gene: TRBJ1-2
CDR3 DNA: TGTGCCAGCAGTGCCGGGACAGGGGGCGCTGGCTATGGCTACACCTTC
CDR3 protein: CASSAGTGGAGYGYTF

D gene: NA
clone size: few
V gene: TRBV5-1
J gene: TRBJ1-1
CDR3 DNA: TGCGCCAGCAGCTTGGGAGGGGGGAACACTGAAGCTTTCTTT
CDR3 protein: CASSLGGGNTEAFF